These 21 T cell receptor beta chains originate from one sample sequenced in a study of blood T cell repertoires in COVID-19. The table came from immunoSEQ multiplex PCR; TCRdb's copy has only in-frame clones and leaves some out. The sample records some 130,000 clones, 90% being singletons. The sample was peripheral blood. These receptors were obtained from a man aged 50 to 60 with active COVID-19.

DNA for the CDR3: TGTGCCAGCAGTCAGACAGGGGCCCTCAACTATGGCTACACCTTC. This translates into CASSQTGALNYGYTF. The chain recombines TRBV6-5 with TRBJ1-2, with 8 bases fitting TRBD1. The V gene end was trimmed by 5 bases and the J gene end by 2 bases; junction bases not matched to a gene: 7. Germline lookup yields CDR1 MNHEY and CDR2 SVGAGI. The CDR3 consists of 15 residues.

The gene calls are TRBV4-1 and TRBJ2-7; D perhaps matches TRBD2 (5 bases). Germline loops: CDR1 MGHRA, CDR2 YSYEKL. The CDR3 totals 14 residues. The ends were cut back, 3 bases at V and 7 bases at J, with 16 bases in the middle. CDR3 in amino acids: CASSQLVPTGEQYF. For the CDR3, the DNA is TGCGCCAGCAGCCAGCTGGTCCCAACGGGGGAGCAGTACTTC.

The CDR3 loop is CASSETSEPHNEQFF. The CDR3 region has the DNA TGTGCCAGCAGTGAAACATCAGAACCTCACAATGAGCAGTTCTTC. V gene TRBV25-1 combines with J gene TRBJ2-1; D is undetermined. Germline V gene sequence: CDR1 MGHDK, CDR2 SYGVNS. This CDR3 is 15 amino acids long. V was clipped by 2 bases and J by 5 bases, with 13 bases between them.

The chain employs TRBV11-3 and TRBJ2-5; D unclear. There are 17 residues in the CDR3. The V and J ends lost 0 bases and 5 bases respectively, with 19 bases between them. Per the germline V gene, CDR1 is SGHNT and CDR2 is YENEEA. CDR3 in amino acids: CASSLDSGAARLETQYF. The CDR3 DNA follows: TGTGCCAGCAGCTTAGATTCAGGCGCAGCCCGGTTGGAGACCCAGTACTTC.

This clone has just a few counts. The rearrangement uses TRBV10-1 and TRBJ1-1; weak D call: TRBD1 (6 bases). The germline gives CDR1 WNHNN, CDR2 SYGVQD (reference sequence). V lost 3 bases and J lost 1, with 9 bases in between. The CDR3 has 14 residues. The CDR3 loop is CASSEGQKNTEAFF. As DNA, the CDR3 is TGCGCCAGCAGTGAAGGACAGAAGAACACTGAAGCTTTCTTT.

The chain couples TRBV5-8 to TRBJ2-1, with D tentatively TRBD2 (7 bases). CDR3 length: 16 amino acids. CDR1 is SGHTS and CDR2 is YDEGEE in the germline V gene. Deletions cut 1 base from V and 9 bases from J, with 20 bases between. CDR3 sequence (DNA): TGTGCCAGCAGCTTGATGGCGGGGGCGAGCAGCGCTGAGCAGTTCTTC. It codes for CASSLMAGASSAEQFF.

In DNA form, the CDR3 reads TGTGCCAGCAGTTTTGACTCACGTGCTAGCACAGATACGCAGTATTTT. It codes for CASSFDSRASTDTQYF. The J gene is TRBJ2-3, the V gene TRBV7-8; D remains ambiguous. V gave up 6 bases and J gave up 0 bases, with 16 bases separating them. CDR3 length: 16 residues. Germline loops: CDR1 SGHVS, CDR2 FQNEAQ. The whole variable domain, remainder taken from reference TRBV7-8 and TRBJ2-3, is GAGVSQSPRYKVAKRGQDVALRCDPISGHVSLFWYQQALGQGPEFLTYFQNEAQLDKSGLPSDRFFAERPEGSVSTLKIQRTQQEDSAVYLCASSFDSRASTDTQYFGPGTRLTVL.

The chain combines TRBV14 with TRBJ2-3, with 13 nucleotides matching TRBD2. The ends lost 4 bases at V and 0 bases at J; junction bases unmatched: 10. The V gene's germline CDR1 is SGHDN and CDR2 FVKESK. The CDR3 length is 19 residues. CDR3 in amino acids: CASSPLRLAGGASTDTQYF. The CDR3 DNA follows: TGTGCCAGCAGCCCCCTCCGACTAGCGGGGGGAGCCAGCACAGATACGCAGTATTTT.

This clone turned up a few times. V is TRBV6-4 and J is TRBJ2-3; D is unresolved. Germline V gene data show CDR1 as MRHNA and CDR2 as SNTAGT. Trimming pared 10 bases from V and 0 bases from J, leaving 14 bases between. The CDR3 consists of 14 residues. CDR3 coding DNA: TGTGCCACCTCCCCCACTTCCAGCACAGATACGCAGTATTTT. Translating gives CATSPTSSTDTQYF.

V gene TRBV2 combines with J gene TRBJ1-5, with D perhaps matching TRBD1 (5 bases). CDR3 length: 15 residues. V lost 2 bases and J lost 0, with 8 bases in between. Germline V lookup: CDR1 SNHLY, CDR2 FYNNEI. The CDR3 sequence is CASSEQGNSNQPQHF. CDR3 DNA sequence: TGTGCCAGCAGTGAACAGGGAAATAGCAATCAGCCCCAGCATTTT.

The rearrangement uses TRBV11-2 and TRBJ2-1; the match to TRBD2 covers 7 bases. The germline V gene has CDR1 SGHAT and CDR2 FQNNGV. CDR3 length: 15 amino acids. With 4 bases clipped from V and 2 bases from J, the junction kept 5 bases outside the gene matches. CDR3 bases: TGTGCCAGCAGCTCCTTAGCGGGTACCTACAATGAGCAGTTCTTC. It translates to CASSSLAGTYNEQFF. Full variable domain (outside the CDR3, taken from reference TRBV11-2 and TRBJ2-1): EAGVAQSPRYKIIEKRQSVAFWCNPISGHATLYWYQQILGQGPKLLIQFQNNGVVDDSQLPKDRFSAERLKGVDSTLKIQPAKLEDSAVYLCASSSLAGTYNEQFFGPGTRLTVL.

The rearrangement links TRBV18 to TRBJ1-1, with 9 bases aligning to TRBD1. With 3 bases clipped from V and 11 bases from J, the junction kept 7 bases outside the gene matches. The CDR3 is made up of 13 amino acids. The germline CDR1 and CDR2 sequences are KGHSH and LQKENI. Here the CDR3 DNA reads TGTGCCAGCTCACCTCGGGACAGGGCGATGGCTTTCTTT. Residues: CASSPRDRAMAFF.

The V and J genes are TRBV27 and TRBJ2-7, with 9 bases identical to TRBD1. The J segment lost 4 bases and the V segment lost 5 bases, leaving 12 bases of the junction unmatched. The CDR3 totals 16 residues. Per germline, CDR1 MNHEY and CDR2 SMNVEV (reference sequence). The CDR3 DNA is TGTGCCAGCAGTAACAACCACGGGACAGGGTTATACGAGCAGTACTTC. Translation gives CASSNNHGTGLYEQYF.

The chain couples TRBV27 to TRBJ1-4; possibly TRBD1 for D (5 bases). CDR3 length: 14 amino acids. Per germline, CDR1 MNHEY and CDR2 SMNVEV (reference sequence). Trimming left V 5 bases short and J 7 bases short, with 14 bases between. The CDR3 DNA reads TGTGCCAGCAGTCTTGGGGGGACCGGTGAAAAACTGTTTTTT. Protein: CASSLGGTGEKLFF.

The V and J genes are TRBV29-1 and TRBJ2-1; TRBD2 matches at 9 bases. In germline, CDR1 is SQVTM, CDR2 ANQGSEA. The J segment lost 4 bases and the V segment lost 4 bases, leaving 2 bases of the junction unmatched. CDR3 length: 13 amino acids. CDR3 DNA sequence: TGCAGCGTTGGGCTAGCGGGGTACAATGAGCAGTTCTTC. Residues: CSVGLAGYNEQFF.

The chain is built from TRBV5-1 and TRBJ2-1, with 12 bases identical to TRBD2. Germline CDR1 SGHRS, CDR2 YFSETQ. J was trimmed by 7 bases and V by 1 base; bases with no gene match: 3. There are 15 residues in the CDR3. For the CDR3, the DNA is TGCGCCAGCAGCTTGCTAGCGGGAGGGAAGAATGAGCAGTTCTTC. It encodes CASSLLAGGKNEQFF.

The chain uses TRBV3-1 (or the pseudogene TRBV3-2) and TRBJ2-1, with TRBD2 as a possible D gene (5 bases). Germline V gene lookup returns CDR1 LGHDT and CDR2 YNNKEL (reference sequence). V shed 7 bases and J shed 0 bases, with 10 bases lying between them. This CDR3 has 14 amino acids. CDR3 protein: CASMDSSSYNEQFF. DNA of the CDR3: TGTGCCAGCATGGACTCTAGCTCCTACAATGAGCAGTTCTTC.

The chain links TRBV19 to TRBJ2-2; 8 nucleotides agree with TRBD1. The germline CDR1 and CDR2 sequences are LNHDA and SQIVND (reference sequence). The CDR3 contains 17 residues. The J segment lost 3 bases and the V segment lost 5 bases, leaving 11 bases of the junction unmatched. The CDR3 nucleotides are TGTGCCAGTAGTCGATCGGACAGGGTCGGAGACACCGGGGAGCTGTTTTTT. Translation gives CASSRSDRVGDTGELFF. The variable domain in full, with the rest retrieved from reference TRBV19 and TRBJ2-2, is DGGITQSPKYLFRKEGQNVTLSCEQNLNHDAMYWYRQDPGQGLRLIYYSQIVNDFQKGDIAEGYSVSREKKESFPLTVTSAQKNPTAFYLCASSRSDRVGDTGELFFGEGSRLTVL.

This clone was picked up one time. The chain recombines TRBV29-1 with TRBJ2-5, with 7 bases identical to TRBD1. In germline, CDR1 is SQVTM, CDR2 ANQGSEA. V was clipped by 2 bases and J by 2 bases; unmatched bases: 5. The CDR3 is 14 amino acids. DNA of the CDR3: TGCAGCGTTGAACCCGGGACAGATCAAGAGACCCAGTACTTC. It translates to CSVEPGTDQETQYF.

This clone was observed a single time. The chain joins TRBV5-6 to TRBJ2-5; 8 bases map to TRBD2. V shed 4 bases and J 6 bases; nucleotides not matched to a gene: 8. This CDR3 spans 14 amino acids. CDR1 and CDR2 from the germline V gene are SGHDT and YYEEEE. CDR3 sequence: CASSLPSGSKTQYF. The CDR3 DNA reads TGTGCCAGCAGCCTACCCAGCGGGAGCAAGACCCAGTACTTC. The full variable domain, in which reference TRBV5-6 and TRBJ2-5 provide the parts outside the CDR3, is DAGVTQSPTHLIKTRGQQVTLRCSPKSGHDTVSWYQQALGQGPQFIFQYYEEEERQRGNFPDRFSGHQFPNYSSELNVNALLLGDSALYLCASSLPSGSKTQYFGPGTRLLVL.

This clone was counted a single time. The chain recombines TRBV6-5 with TRBJ2-7, with TRBD1 matching over 7 bases. V lost 6 bases to trimming and J lost 6 bases; unmatched junction nucleotides: 2. Germline V gives CDR1 MNHEY, CDR2 SVGAGI. This CDR3 comprises 11 residues. The CDR3 DNA follows: TGTGCCAGCAGGACAGGGCGCGAGCAGTACGTC. It codes for CASRTGREQYV.